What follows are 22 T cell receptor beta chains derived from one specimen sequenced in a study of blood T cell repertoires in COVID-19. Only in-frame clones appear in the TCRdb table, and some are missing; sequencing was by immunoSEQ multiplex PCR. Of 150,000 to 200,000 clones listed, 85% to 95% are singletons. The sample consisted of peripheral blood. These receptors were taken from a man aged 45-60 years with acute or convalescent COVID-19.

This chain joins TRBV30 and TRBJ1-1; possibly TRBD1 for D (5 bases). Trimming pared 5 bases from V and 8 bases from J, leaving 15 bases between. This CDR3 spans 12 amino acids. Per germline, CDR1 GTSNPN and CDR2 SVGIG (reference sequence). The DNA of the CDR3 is TGTGCCTGGGGTGACAGTCCTCTCGAAGCTTTCTTT. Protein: CAWGDSPLEAFF.

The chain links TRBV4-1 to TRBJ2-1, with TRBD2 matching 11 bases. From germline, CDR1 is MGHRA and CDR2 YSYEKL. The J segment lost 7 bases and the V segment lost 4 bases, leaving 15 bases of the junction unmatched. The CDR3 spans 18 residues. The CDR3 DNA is TGCGCCAGCAGCCTCGAATTACTAGCGGGAGCCTTGAGAAATGAGCAGTTCTTC. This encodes CASSLELLAGALRNEQFF.

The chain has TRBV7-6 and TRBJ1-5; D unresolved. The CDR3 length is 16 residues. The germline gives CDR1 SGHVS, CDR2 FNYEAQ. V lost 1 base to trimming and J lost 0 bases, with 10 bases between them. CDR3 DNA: TGTGCCAGCAGCTTAGGTGGAGGACTTAGCAATCAGCCCCAGCATTTT. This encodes CASSLGGGLSNQPQHF.

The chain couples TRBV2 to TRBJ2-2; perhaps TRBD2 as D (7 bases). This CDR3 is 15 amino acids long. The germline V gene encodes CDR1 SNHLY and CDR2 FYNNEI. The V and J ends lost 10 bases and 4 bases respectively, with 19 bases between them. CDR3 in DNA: TGTGCCACCAAGGGAGGGGGTTCTGTCACCGGGGAGCTGTTTTTT. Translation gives CATKGGGSVTGELFF.

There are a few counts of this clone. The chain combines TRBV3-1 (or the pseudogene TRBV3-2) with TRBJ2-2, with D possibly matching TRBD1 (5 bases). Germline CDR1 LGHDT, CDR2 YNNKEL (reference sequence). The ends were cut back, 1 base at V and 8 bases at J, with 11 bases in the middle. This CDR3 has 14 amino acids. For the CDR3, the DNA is TGTGCCAGCAGCCAAGGGCCCAGGACAGGGGAGCTGTTTTTT. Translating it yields CASSQGPRTGELFF.

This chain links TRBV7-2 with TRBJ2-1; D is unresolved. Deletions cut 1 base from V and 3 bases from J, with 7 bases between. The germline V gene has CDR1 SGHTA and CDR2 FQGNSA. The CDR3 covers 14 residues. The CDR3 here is CASSLGPSYNEQFF. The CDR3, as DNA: TGTGCCAGCAGCTTAGGGCCCAGCTACAATGAGCAGTTCTTC.

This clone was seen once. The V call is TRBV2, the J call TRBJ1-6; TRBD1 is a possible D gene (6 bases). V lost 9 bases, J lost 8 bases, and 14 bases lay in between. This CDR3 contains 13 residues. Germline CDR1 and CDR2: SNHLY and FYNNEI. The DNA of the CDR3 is TGTGCCAGGGGGGGGACAAAGGATTCACCCCTCCACTTT. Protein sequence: CARGGTKDSPLHF.

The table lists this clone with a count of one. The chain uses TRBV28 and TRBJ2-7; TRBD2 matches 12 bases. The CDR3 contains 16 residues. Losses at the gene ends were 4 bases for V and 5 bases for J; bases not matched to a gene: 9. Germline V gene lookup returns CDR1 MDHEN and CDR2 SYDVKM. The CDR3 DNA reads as TGTGCCAGCAGTTACCCGACTAGCGGGAGATACAACGAGCAGTACTTC. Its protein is CASSYPTSGRYNEQYF.

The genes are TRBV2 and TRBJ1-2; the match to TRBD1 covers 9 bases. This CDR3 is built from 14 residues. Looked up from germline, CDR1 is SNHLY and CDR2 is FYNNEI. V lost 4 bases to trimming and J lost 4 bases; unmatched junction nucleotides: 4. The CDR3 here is CASSGQGVGYGYTF. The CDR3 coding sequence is TGTGCCAGCAGTGGACAGGGGGTTGGCTATGGCTACACCTTC.

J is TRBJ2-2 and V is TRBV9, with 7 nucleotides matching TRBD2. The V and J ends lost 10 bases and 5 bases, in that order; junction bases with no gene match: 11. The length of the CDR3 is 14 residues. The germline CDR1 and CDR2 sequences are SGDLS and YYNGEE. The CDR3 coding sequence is TGTGCCTACACCCGGGACTATAGTACCGGGGAGCTGTTTTTT. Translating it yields CAYTRDYSTGELFF.

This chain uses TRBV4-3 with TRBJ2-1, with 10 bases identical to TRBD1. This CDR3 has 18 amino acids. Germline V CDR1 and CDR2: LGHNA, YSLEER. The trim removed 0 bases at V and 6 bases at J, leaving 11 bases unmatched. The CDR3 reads CASSQDPEGTGAANEQFF. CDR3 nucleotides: TGCGCCAGCAGCCAAGATCCGGAGGGGACAGGGGCTGCCAATGAGCAGTTCTTC.

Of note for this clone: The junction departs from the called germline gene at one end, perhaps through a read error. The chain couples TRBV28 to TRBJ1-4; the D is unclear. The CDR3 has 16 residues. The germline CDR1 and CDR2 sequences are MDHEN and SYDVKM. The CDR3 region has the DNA TGTGCCAGCAGTTTAACACTACCGGGAACTTATGAAAAACTGTTTTTT. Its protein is CASSLTLPGTYEKLFF.

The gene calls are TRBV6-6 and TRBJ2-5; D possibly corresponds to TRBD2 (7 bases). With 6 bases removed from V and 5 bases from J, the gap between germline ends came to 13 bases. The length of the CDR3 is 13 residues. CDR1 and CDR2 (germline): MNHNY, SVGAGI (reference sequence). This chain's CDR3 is CASRTGGLETQYF. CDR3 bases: TGTGCCAGCAGGACGGGGGGCCTGGAGACCCAGTACTTC.

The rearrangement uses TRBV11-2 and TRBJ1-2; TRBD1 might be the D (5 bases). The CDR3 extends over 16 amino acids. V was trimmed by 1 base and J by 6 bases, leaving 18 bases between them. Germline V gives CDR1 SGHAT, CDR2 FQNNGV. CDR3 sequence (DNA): TGTGCCAGCAGCTTAGTAACCGCAGGGAAAAGGGATGGCTACACCTTC. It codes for CASSLVTAGKRDGYTF. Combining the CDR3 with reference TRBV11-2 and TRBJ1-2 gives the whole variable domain EAGVAQSPRYKIIEKRQSVAFWCNPISGHATLYWYQQILGQGPKLLIQFQNNGVVDDSQLPKDRFSAERLKGVDSTLKIQPAKLEDSAVYLCASSLVTAGKRDGYTFGSGTRLTVV.

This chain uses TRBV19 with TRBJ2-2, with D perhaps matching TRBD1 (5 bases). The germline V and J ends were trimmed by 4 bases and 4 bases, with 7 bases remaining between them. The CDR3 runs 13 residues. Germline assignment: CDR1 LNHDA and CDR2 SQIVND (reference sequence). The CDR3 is CASSKTVTGELFF. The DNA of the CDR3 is TGTGCCAGTAGTAAGACAGTCACCGGGGAGCTGTTTTTT.

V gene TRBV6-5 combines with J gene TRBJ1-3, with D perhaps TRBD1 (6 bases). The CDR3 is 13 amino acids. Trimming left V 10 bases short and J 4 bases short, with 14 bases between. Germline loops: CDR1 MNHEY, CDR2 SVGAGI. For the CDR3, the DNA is TGTGCCATCCGGGGGGCTTCAGGAAACACCATATATTTT. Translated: CAIRGASGNTIYF.

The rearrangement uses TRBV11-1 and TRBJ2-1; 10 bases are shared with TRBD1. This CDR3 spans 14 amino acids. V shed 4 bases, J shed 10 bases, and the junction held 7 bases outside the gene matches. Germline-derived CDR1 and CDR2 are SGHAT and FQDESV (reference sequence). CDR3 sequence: CASSSGTGEDEQFF. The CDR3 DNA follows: TGTGCCAGCAGCTCCGGGACAGGGGAAGACGAGCAGTTCTTC.

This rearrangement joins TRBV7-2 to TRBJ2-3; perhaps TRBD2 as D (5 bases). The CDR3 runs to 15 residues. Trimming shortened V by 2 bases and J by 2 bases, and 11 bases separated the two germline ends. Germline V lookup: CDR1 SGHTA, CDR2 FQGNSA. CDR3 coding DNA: TGTGCCAGCAGCTTAAAGAGCGGCTACACAGATACGCAGTATTTT. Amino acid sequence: CASSLKSGYTDTQYF.

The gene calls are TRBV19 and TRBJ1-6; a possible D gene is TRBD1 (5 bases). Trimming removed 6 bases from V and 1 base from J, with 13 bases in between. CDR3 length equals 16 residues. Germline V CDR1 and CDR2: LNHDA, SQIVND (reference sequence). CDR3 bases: TGTGCCAGTAGCGGGCGGGACGGTTCCTATAATTCACCCCTCCACTTT. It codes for CASSGRDGSYNSPLHF.

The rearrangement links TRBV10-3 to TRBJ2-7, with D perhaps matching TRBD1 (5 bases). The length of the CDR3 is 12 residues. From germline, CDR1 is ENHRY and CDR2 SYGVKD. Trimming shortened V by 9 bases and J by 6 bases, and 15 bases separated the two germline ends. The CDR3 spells CAIGHSSGEQYF. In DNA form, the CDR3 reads TGTGCCATTGGACACAGCTCGGGCGAGCAGTACTTC.

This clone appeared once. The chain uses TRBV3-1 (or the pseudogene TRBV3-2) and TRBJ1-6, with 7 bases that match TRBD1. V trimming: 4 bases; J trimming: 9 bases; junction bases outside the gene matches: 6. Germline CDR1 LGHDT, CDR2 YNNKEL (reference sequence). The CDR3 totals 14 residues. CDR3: CASSLTGVGSPLHF. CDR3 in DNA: TGTGCCAGCAGCCTCACAGGGGTGGGTTCACCCCTCCACTTT.

CDR3 loop: CASSFGGRMETQYF. CDR3 in DNA: TGTGCCAGCAGCTTCGGAGGGAGAATGGAGACCCAGTACTTC. The chain uses TRBV13 and TRBJ2-5; a possible D gene is TRBD2 (6 bases). Trimming removed 3 bases at V and 5 bases at J, with 13 bases between. The CDR3 covers 14 residues. Germline CDR1 and CDR2: PRHDT and FYEKMQ (reference sequence).